This passage covers 25 T cell receptor beta chains from one sample sequenced in a study of blood T cell repertoires in COVID-19. Produced via immunoSEQ multiplex PCR; TCRdb's table is partial and in-frame only. Counted here are fewer than 500,000 clones, approximately 86% occurring once; the ten biggest clones make up roughly 0.72%. Sequenced sample: PBMCs or T cells enriched from blood (not recorded which). These receptors originate from a woman aged 18-29 years who had recovered from COVID-19.

The sample holds one count of this clone. The genes are TRBV5-1 and TRBJ1-2, with D possibly matching TRBD1 (6 bases). This CDR3 comprises 18 residues. V gave up 3 bases and J gave up 0 bases, with 21 bases separating them. From germline, CDR1 is SGHRS and CDR2 YFSETQ. CDR3 in DNA: TGCGCCAGCAGCTCGGACAGACCCCACGCTGGAGCTAACTATGGCTACACCTTC. Its translation: CASSSDRPHAGANYGYTF.

The chain uses TRBV5-1 and TRBJ1-1, with D possibly TRBD1 on 6 matching bases. The CDR3 consists of 14 residues. V was trimmed by 5 bases and J by 5 bases, leaving 16 bases between them. Germline loops: CDR1 SGHRS, CDR2 YFSETQ. CDR3 residues: CASSSGGAETEAFF. The CDR3 coding sequence is TGCGCCAGCAGTTCCGGGGGGGCGGAGACTGAAGCTTTCTTT.

The chain links TRBV6-6 to TRBJ2-3, with 10 bases fitting TRBD2. Trimming cost V 5 bases and J 3 bases; bases outside gene matches: 11. The CDR3 extends over 17 amino acids. Germline V gene lookup returns CDR1 MNHNY and CDR2 SVGAGI (reference sequence). Written as DNA, the CDR3 is TGTGCCAGCAGTCCCCTCGGGAGACTAGCGGGTACAGATACGCAGTATTTT. The encoded protein is CASSPLGRLAGTDTQYF.

V is TRBV7-9 and J is TRBJ1-4; possibly TRBD1 for D (6 bases). Germline V CDR1 and CDR2: SEHNR, FQNEAQ (reference sequence). V shed 3 bases and J shed 8 bases, with 19 bases lying between them. There are 16 residues in the CDR3. CDR3 protein: CASSFPSPGGEEKLFF. DNA of the CDR3: TGTGCCAGCAGCTTCCCTAGTCCGGGGGGCGAGGAAAAACTGTTTTTT.

Regarding this clone: This sample also contains other DNA sequences that code for the same CDR3. The chain combines TRBV5-1 with TRBJ1-1, with a possible D match to TRBD1 (6 bases). In germline, CDR1 is SGHRS, CDR2 YFSETQ. This CDR3 is built from 13 residues. Between the trimmed V and J ends, which lost 2 bases and 4 bases, there was a span of 9 bases. CDR3 DNA sequence: TGCGCCAGCAGCTTATTAGGGGGCACTGAAGCTTTCTTT. Amino acids: CASSLLGGTEAFF.

The rearrangement uses TRBV7-9 and TRBJ1-2; 7 nucleotides align to TRBD1. The length of the CDR3 is 14 residues. Germline V gene data show CDR1 as SEHNR and CDR2 as FQNEAQ (reference sequence). Trimming took 4 bases from V and 7 from J; bases not matched to a gene: 9. CDR3 in amino acids: CASSYPTGALGYTF. Here the CDR3 DNA reads TGTGCCAGCAGCTACCCTACAGGGGCCCTTGGCTACACCTTC.

V usage is TRBV29-1 and J usage is TRBJ1-1, with 10 bases identical to TRBD1. Trimming cost V 4 bases and J 0 bases; bases outside gene matches: 11. Germline V lookup: CDR1 SQVTM, CDR2 ANQGSEA. The CDR3 runs 17 residues. The CDR3 loop is CSVGQGASRRMNTEAFF. In DNA, the CDR3 is TGCAGCGTTGGACAGGGGGCTAGCAGAAGAATGAACACTGAAGCTTTCTTT. The complete variable domain, with remaining parts taken from reference TRBV29-1 and TRBJ1-1, reads SAVISQKPSRDICQRGTSLTIQCQVDSQVTMMFWYRQQPGQSLTLIATANQGSEATYESGFVIDKFPISRPNLTFSTLTVSNMSPEDSSIYLCSVGQGASRRMNTEAFFGQGTRLTVV.

This chain joins TRBV5-4 and TRBJ1-2; D might be TRBD1 (5 bases). CDR3 length: 15 amino acids. The V and J ends lost 3 bases and 3 bases respectively, with 15 bases between them. Germline V gene data show CDR1 as SGHNT and CDR2 as YYREEE (reference sequence). For the CDR3, the DNA is TGTGCCAGCAGCTCAGCCAGGGAAGTTGACTATGGCTACACCTTC. Amino acid sequence: CASSSAREVDYGYTF.

The genes are TRBV5-5 and TRBJ1-3, with D possibly TRBD1 on 5 matching bases. Germline CDR1 reads SGHKS; CDR2 reads YYEKEE (reference sequence). Trimming removed 4 bases at V and 8 bases at J, with 10 bases between. The CDR3 covers 12 residues. CDR3 in DNA: TGTGCCAGCAGCCCGGGGGGGTACACCATATATTTT. Translated: CASSPGGYTIYF.

The V call is TRBV19, the J call TRBJ2-7, with a possible D match to TRBD1 (5 bases). Germline loops: CDR1 LNHDA, CDR2 SQIVND (reference sequence). This CDR3 has 15 residues. V was trimmed by 6 bases and J by 0 bases, leaving 15 bases between them. As DNA, the CDR3 is TGTGCCAGTAGCTTGACAGCCTCTTTCTCCTACGAGCAGTACTTC. Translated: CASSLTASFSYEQYF.

This clone was seen only a few times. The chain employs TRBV2 and TRBJ1-1; 7 nucleotides match TRBD1. Germline lookup yields CDR1 SNHLY and CDR2 FYNNEI. V gave up 6 bases and J gave up 3 bases; unmatched junction bases: 10. The CDR3 is made up of 15 amino acids. The CDR3 here is CASRKEGARDTEAFF. The CDR3 coding sequence is TGTGCCAGCAGAAAGGAGGGGGCGCGGGACACTGAAGCTTTCTTT.

The chain recombines TRBV5-4 with TRBJ1-1, with TRBD1 matching over 7 bases. With V trimmed by 6 bases and J by 5 bases, 4 bases remained unmatched. CDR3 length equals 12 residues. Germline V gives CDR1 SGHNT, CDR2 YYREEE (reference sequence). The chain's CDR3 is CASNRGGTEAFF. CDR3 DNA: TGTGCCAGCAACAGGGGTGGGACTGAAGCTTTCTTT.

In DNA, the CDR3 is TGTGCCAGCAGTTTAATTAGCGGGGGGGCAAACGGGGAGACCCAGTACTTC. Protein sequence: CASSLISGGANGETQYF. J is TRBJ2-5 and V is TRBV28; 11 nucleotides align to TRBD2. This CDR3 comprises 17 residues. Germline V gene data show CDR1 as MDHEN and CDR2 as SYDVKM. Trimming cost V 2 bases and J 5 bases; bases outside gene matches: 10.

The chain is built from TRBV19 and TRBJ2-7; 9 bases align to TRBD1. CDR1 is LNHDA, CDR2 SQIVND, per germline (reference sequence). This CDR3 region has 16 residues. Germline trimming cut 2 bases from V and 0 bases from J; bases unmatched to any gene: 5. CDR3 coding DNA: TGTGCCAGTAGTATAAAGGGGACAGGGCACTCCTACGAGCAGTACTTC. Translation: CASSIKGTGHSYEQYF.

This clone has only one observation. V is TRBV7-9 and J is TRBJ2-7, with 10 bases matching TRBD1. The CDR3 is 15 amino acids. V gave up 5 bases and J gave up 6 bases; unmatched junction bases: 10. Germline loops: CDR1 SEHNR, CDR2 FQNEAQ (reference sequence). The CDR3 here is CASSRIDRGHSEQYF. The CDR3 DNA reads TGTGCCAGCAGCCGGATTGACAGGGGGCATAGCGAGCAGTACTTC. The full variable domain, its missing parts supplied by reference TRBV7-9 and TRBJ2-7, is DTGVSQNPRHKITKRGQNVTFRCDPISEHNRLYWYRQTLGQGPEFLTYFQNEAQLEKSRLLSDRFSAERPKGSFSTLEIQRTEQGDSAMYLCASSRIDRGHSEQYFGPGTRLTVT.

J is TRBJ2-1 and V is TRBV4-1, with a tentative D call TRBD2 (5 bases). The V and J ends lost 1 base and 3 bases respectively, with 16 bases between them. CDR1 is MGHRA and CDR2 is YSYEKL in the germline V gene. The CDR3 totals 17 residues. CDR3 sequence reads: CASSQGGFGVGYNEQFF. DNA for the CDR3: TGCGCCAGCAGCCAAGGTGGATTCGGGGTGGGCTACAATGAGCAGTTCTTC.

This clone was observed a few times. The chain employs TRBV18 and TRBJ1-1; the D is unclear. Per the germline V gene, CDR1 is KGHSH and CDR2 is LQKENI. The CDR3 has 16 amino acids. V was pared by 2 bases and J by 3 bases, with 16 bases between. The CDR3 bases are TGTGCCAGCTCACCAGGGAGTGAAGGAATGGACACTGAAGCTTTCTTT. Its translation is CASSPGSEGMDTEAFF.

The chain carries TRBV9 and TRBJ1-6; 7 bases line up with TRBD1. This CDR3 has 14 amino acids. The V segment lost 1 base and the J segment 5 bases; nucleotides outside the gene matches: 0. From germline, CDR1 is SGDLS and CDR2 YYNGEE. This CDR3 is CASSVTGDNSPLHF. In nucleotides, the CDR3 is TGTGCCAGCAGCGTAACAGGGGATAATTCACCCCTCCACTTT.

The CDR3 bases are TGTGCCAGTAGTTTCTCGGGACAGGGGAATTCACCCCTCCACTTT. Translating gives CASSFSGQGNSPLHF. The chain carries TRBV19 and TRBJ1-6; 10 nucleotides agree with TRBD1. Germline V CDR1 and CDR2: LNHDA, SQIVND (reference sequence). V shed 5 bases, J shed 7 bases, and the junction held 5 bases outside the gene matches. The CDR3 is 15 amino acids.

V is TRBV4-2 and J is TRBJ1-2; unclear D gene. V lost 4 bases and J 5 bases, leaving 14 bases between the germline ends. CDR1 and CDR2 from the germline V gene are LGHNA and YNFKEQ. The CDR3 is 14 residues long. CDR3 bases: TGTGCCAGCAGCCCGCCGGGTTCAGAATATGGCTACACCTTC. Translation: CASSPPGSEYGYTF.

The chain links TRBV5-4 to TRBJ1-3; no clear D. The germline gives CDR1 SGHNT, CDR2 YYREEE (reference sequence). This CDR3 is 13 amino acids long. Between the trimmed V and J ends, which lost 6 bases and 0 bases, there was a span of 7 bases. The CDR3 region has the DNA TGTGCCAGCAAAACATCCTCTGGAAACACCATATATTTT. This encodes CASKTSSGNTIYF.

The J gene is TRBJ2-7, the V gene TRBV5-5, with a weak D call TRBD1 (6 bases). Trimming removed 7 bases from V and 3 bases from J, with 11 bases in between. Germline V gene data show CDR1 as SGHKS and CDR2 as YYEKEE (reference sequence). The CDR3 loop spans 12 amino acids. The CDR3 region has the DNA TGTGCCAGCCCCCCAGGGGTCTACGAGCAGTACTTC. This codes for CASPPGVYEQYF.

The sample holds a few counts of this clone. V gene TRBV5-1 combines with J gene TRBJ1-1, with D possibly being TRBD1 (5 bases). In germline, CDR1 is SGHRS, CDR2 YFSETQ. CDR3 length equals 15 residues. The ends were cut back, 0 bases at V and 2 bases at J, with 11 bases in the middle. The CDR3 loop is CASSLGGRENTEAFF. The CDR3 nucleotides read TGCGCCAGCAGCTTGGGAGGCAGGGAAAACACTGAAGCTTTCTTT.

The rearrangement joins TRBV6-5 to TRBJ1-5; 7 bases line up with TRBD1. Germline-derived CDR1 and CDR2 are MNHEY and SVGAGI. Trimming at V came to 4 bases and at J to 8 bases, leaving 14 bases not matched to a gene. This CDR3 spans 16 amino acids. The CDR3 DNA is TGTGCCAGCAGTTCCCGACAGGTCCTAGGGGGCGAGCCCCAGCATTTT. It specifies CASSSRQVLGGEPQHF.

The gene calls are TRBV2 and TRBJ2-1, with 16 nucleotides matching TRBD2. The germline V gene has CDR1 SNHLY and CDR2 FYNNEI. After removal of 6 bases from V and 0 bases from J, the junction contained 2 bases not matched to a gene. The CDR3 contains 17 residues. The CDR3 DNA reads TGTGCCAGCAGGGGACTAGCGGGGGGGAGCTCCTACAATGAGCAGTTCTTC. Protein: CASRGLAGGSSYNEQFF.